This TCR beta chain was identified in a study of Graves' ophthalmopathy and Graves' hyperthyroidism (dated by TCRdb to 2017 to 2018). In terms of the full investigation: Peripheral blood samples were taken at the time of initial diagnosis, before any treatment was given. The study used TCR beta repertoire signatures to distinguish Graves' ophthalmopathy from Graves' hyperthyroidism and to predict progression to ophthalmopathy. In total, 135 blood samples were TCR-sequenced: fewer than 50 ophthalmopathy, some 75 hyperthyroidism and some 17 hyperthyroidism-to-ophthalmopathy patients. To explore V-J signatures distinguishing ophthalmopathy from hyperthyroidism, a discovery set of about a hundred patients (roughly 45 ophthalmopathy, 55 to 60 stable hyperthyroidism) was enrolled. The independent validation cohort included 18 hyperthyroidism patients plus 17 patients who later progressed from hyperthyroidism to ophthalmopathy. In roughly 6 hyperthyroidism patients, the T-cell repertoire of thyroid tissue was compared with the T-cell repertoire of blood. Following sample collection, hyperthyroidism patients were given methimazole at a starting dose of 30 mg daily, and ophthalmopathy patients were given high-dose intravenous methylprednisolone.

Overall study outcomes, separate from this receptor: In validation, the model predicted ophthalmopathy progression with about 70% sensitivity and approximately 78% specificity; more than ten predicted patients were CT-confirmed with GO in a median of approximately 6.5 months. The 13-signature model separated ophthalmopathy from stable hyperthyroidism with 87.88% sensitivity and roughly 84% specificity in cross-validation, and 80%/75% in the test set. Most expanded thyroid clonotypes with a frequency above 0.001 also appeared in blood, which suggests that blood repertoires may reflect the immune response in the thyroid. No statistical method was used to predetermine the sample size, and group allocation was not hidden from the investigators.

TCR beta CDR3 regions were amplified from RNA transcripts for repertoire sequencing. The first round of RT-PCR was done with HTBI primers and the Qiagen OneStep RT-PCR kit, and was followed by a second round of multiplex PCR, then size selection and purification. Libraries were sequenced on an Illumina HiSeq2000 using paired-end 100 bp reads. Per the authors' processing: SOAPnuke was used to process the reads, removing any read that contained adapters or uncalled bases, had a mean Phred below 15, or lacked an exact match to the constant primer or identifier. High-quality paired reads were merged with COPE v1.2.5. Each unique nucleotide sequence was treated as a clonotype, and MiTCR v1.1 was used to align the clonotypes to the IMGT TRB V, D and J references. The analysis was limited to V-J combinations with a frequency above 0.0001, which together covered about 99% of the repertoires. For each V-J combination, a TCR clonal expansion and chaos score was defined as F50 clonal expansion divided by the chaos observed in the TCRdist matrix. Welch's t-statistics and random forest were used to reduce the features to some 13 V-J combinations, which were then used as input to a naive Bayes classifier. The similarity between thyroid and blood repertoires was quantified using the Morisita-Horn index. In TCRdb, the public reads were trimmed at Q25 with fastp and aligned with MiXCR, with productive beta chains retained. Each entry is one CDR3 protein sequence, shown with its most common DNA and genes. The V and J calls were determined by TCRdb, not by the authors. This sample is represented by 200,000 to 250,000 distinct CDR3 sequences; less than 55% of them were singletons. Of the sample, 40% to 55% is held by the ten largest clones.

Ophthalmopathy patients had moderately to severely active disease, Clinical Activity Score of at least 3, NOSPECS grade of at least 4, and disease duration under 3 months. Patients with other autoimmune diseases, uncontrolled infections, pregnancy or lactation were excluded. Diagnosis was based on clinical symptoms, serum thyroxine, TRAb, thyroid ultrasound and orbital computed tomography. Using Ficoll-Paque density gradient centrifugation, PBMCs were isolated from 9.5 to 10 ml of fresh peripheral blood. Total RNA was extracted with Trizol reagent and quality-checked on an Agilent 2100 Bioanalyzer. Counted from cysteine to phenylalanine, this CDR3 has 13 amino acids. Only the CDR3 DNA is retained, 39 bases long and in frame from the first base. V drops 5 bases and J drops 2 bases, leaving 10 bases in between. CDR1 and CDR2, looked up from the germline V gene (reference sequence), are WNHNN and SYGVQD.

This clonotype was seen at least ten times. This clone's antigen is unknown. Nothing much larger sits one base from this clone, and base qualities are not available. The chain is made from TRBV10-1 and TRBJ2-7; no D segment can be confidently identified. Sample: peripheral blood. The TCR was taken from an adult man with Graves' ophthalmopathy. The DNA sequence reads TGCGCCAGCAGTTCGGACGGAACCTACGAGCAGTACTTC. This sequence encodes CASSSDGTYEQYF.